The 22 T cell receptor beta chains reported below all come from one sample, sequenced in a study of cytomegalovirus exposure and HLA in healthy donors. The PCR used 60 Vbeta and 13 Jbeta primers. The table came from immunoSEQ multiplex PCR; TCRdb's copy has only in-frame clones and leaves some out. The sample shows about 120,000 clones, approximately 80% of them seen only once. Sequenced: PBMCs. These receptors were taken from a woman younger than 30 in good health and CMV-seronegative.

There are a few counts of this clone. This chain links TRBV7-8 with TRBJ2-1; TRBD1 agrees at 7 bases. V lost 4 bases to trimming and J lost 9 bases; unmatched junction nucleotides: 9. The germline CDR1 and CDR2 sequences are SGHVS and FQNEAQ. This CDR3 is built from 14 residues. CDR3 amino acids: CASSSGQERREQFF. Written as DNA, the CDR3 is TGTGCCAGCAGCTCAGGACAGGAGAGGCGTGAGCAGTTCTTC.

The sample holds one count of this clone. The rearrangement joins TRBV2 to TRBJ1-6; D unclear. CDR1 is SNHLY, CDR2 FYNNEI, per germline. V dropped 0 bases and J dropped 7 bases, with 13 bases sitting between them. This CDR3 has 16 amino acids. For the CDR3, the DNA is TGTGCCAGCAGTGAAGCTGTGGGCTTACTCAATTCACCCCTCCACTTT. Protein: CASSEAVGLLNSPLHF. Full variable domain (outside the CDR3, taken from reference TRBV2 and TRBJ1-6): EPEVTQTPSHQVTQMGQEVILRCVPISNHLYFYWYRQILGQKVEFLVSFYNNEISEKSEIFDDQFSVERPDGSNFTLKIRSTKLEDSAMYFCASSEAVGLLNSPLHFGNGTRLTVT.

The chain joins TRBV6-5 to TRBJ2-3; TRBD1 matches 10 bases. Germline values: CDR1 MNHEY, CDR2 SVGAGI. This CDR3 has 16 residues. Trimming at V came to 4 bases and at J to 0 bases, leaving 4 bases not matched to a gene. In DNA, the CDR3 is TGTGCCAGCAGTTCCCGGACAGGGGGAAGCACAGATACGCAGTATTTT. Protein sequence: CASSSRTGGSTDTQYF.

CDR3 sequence reads: CASSKTGWNGYTF. The CDR3 region has the DNA TGTGCCAGCAGCAAAACAGGCTGGAATGGCTACACCTTC. This chain connects TRBV21-1 to TRBJ1-2; TRBD1, the table's D call, was not compared with the DNA. TRBV21-1 is a recognized pseudogene. The CDR3 covers 13 residues.

The rearrangement uses TRBV5-6 and TRBJ2-7; 7 nucleotides match TRBD2. CDR3 size: 14 residues. Germline V gene lookup returns CDR1 SGHDT and CDR2 YYEEEE. J was trimmed by 4 bases and V by 2 bases; bases with no gene match: 6. The CDR3 DNA is TGTGCCAGCAGCTTTCTGAGCGGGACGTACGAGCAGTACTTC. This sequence encodes CASSFLSGTYEQYF.

The chain is built from TRBV25-1 and TRBJ2-3; 12 bases map to TRBD2. CDR1 and CDR2 (germline): MGHDK, SYGVNS. This CDR3 has 17 amino acids. Trimming removed 5 bases from V and 4 bases from J; junction bases left unmatched: 10. CDR3 DNA: TGTGCCAGCAGTCCATACAGGGCTAGCGGGGGGGCAGATACGCAGTATTTT. Its protein product is CASSPYRASGGADTQYF.

The V and J genes are TRBV28 and TRBJ1-1; 10 bases agree with TRBD1. Germline lookup yields CDR1 MDHEN and CDR2 SYDVKM. V gave up 4 bases and J gave up 2 bases; unmatched junction bases: 10. The CDR3 length is 17 residues. The CDR3 DNA sequence: TGTGCCAGCAGTTCATATTACCGGGACAGGGGTAACACTGAAGCTTTCTTT. Translated, it gives CASSSYYRDRGNTEAFF.

The J gene is TRBJ2-7, the V gene TRBV6-1; a possible D gene is TRBD1 (6 bases). The CDR3 sequence is 14 residues long. The V end lost 2 bases, the J end lost 7 bases, and 15 bases lay between the germline ends. The germline V gene has CDR1 MNHNS and CDR2 SASEGT. CDR3 residues: CASSETGYLREQYF. In DNA, the CDR3 is TGTGCCAGCAGTGAAACAGGGTATCTCCGAGAGCAGTACTTC.

The chain has TRBV11-2 and TRBJ1-1; 11 bases fit TRBD1. The junction had 6 bases not matched to a gene; V was cut back by 0 bases and J by 3 bases. CDR1 is SGHAT, CDR2 FQNNGV, per germline. The CDR3 contains 17 residues. CDR3 nucleotide sequence: TGTGCCAGCAGCTTAGATTGGACAGGGGGCGAAGACACTGAAGCTTTCTTT. Amino acid sequence: CASSLDWTGGEDTEAFF.

The chain couples TRBV7-7 to TRBJ2-5; 7 bases line up with TRBD1. The CDR3 runs to 14 residues. Germline CDR1 is SSHAT and CDR2 is FNYEAQ (reference sequence). Trimming at V came to 6 bases and at J to 5 bases, leaving 9 bases not matched to a gene. The CDR3 DNA sequence: TGTGCCAGCAGTCCCACAGGGGTCCGGGAGACCCAGTACTTC. It specifies CASSPTGVRETQYF.

V is TRBV29-1 and J is TRBJ2-4; D is possibly TRBD1 (5 bases). Trimming left V 4 bases short and J 1 base short, with 8 bases between. The CDR3 has 13 residues. Per the germline V gene, CDR1 is SQVTM and CDR2 is ANQGSEA. CDR3 in amino acids: CSVAGAAKNIQYF. For the CDR3, the DNA is TGCAGCGTTGCTGGGGCGGCCAAAAACATTCAGTACTTC.

This chain joins TRBV19 and TRBJ1-2, with 7 bases lining up with TRBD1. CDR1 and CDR2 from the germline V gene are LNHDA and SQIVND (reference sequence). The CDR3 runs 13 residues. Unmatched junction bases numbered 8, after V lost 5 bases and J lost 8 bases. The CDR3, as DNA: TGTGCCAGTAGTTTGACAGGGCAGGAAGGCTACACCTTC. This gives the protein CASSLTGQEGYTF.

This chain links TRBV19 with TRBJ1-5; the D is unclear. Trimming took off 3 bases at V and 0 bases at J, with 9 bases between the two ends. The CDR3 has 15 residues. Germline V gives CDR1 LNHDA, CDR2 SQIVND (reference sequence). In DNA form, the CDR3 reads TGTGCCAGTAGTATGGGCCTTCGTAGCAATCAGCCCCAGCATTTT. It codes for CASSMGLRSNQPQHF.

This chain connects TRBV21-1 to TRBJ1-5. TRBV21-1 is tagged as a pseudogene. This CDR3 spans 14 amino acids. The CDR3 spells CASSKGEGRKPQHF. The CDR3, as DNA: TGTGCCAGCAGCAAAGGGGAGGGCAGGAAGCCCCAGCATTTT.

The rearrangement links TRBV18 to TRBJ1-1; weak D call: TRBD1 (6 bases). Germline CDR1 is KGHSH and CDR2 is LQKENI. This CDR3 contains 16 residues. With 0 bases removed from V and 1 base from J, the gap between germline ends came to 12 bases. The CDR3 bases are TGTGCCAGCTCACCACCTCTGGGGGCCGCGAACACTGAAGCTTTCTTT. Translated: CASSPPLGAANTEAFF.

This clone was seen only a few times. The J gene is TRBJ2-7, the V gene TRBV27; 9 nucleotides align to TRBD2. The trim removed 6 bases at V and 3 bases at J, leaving 12 bases unmatched. Germline V CDR1 and CDR2: MNHEY, SMNVEV (reference sequence). The CDR3 runs 16 residues. This chain's CDR3 is CASSPAAGLAGYEQYF. The CDR3 DNA follows: TGTGCCAGCAGCCCGGCGGCGGGACTAGCCGGCTACGAGCAGTACTTC.

V and J are TRBV11-3 and TRBJ1-6; unclear D gene. V was shortened by 1 base and J by 7 bases, with 8 bases between the two germline ends. CDR1 and CDR2 (germline): SGHNT, YENEEA. The CDR3 extends over 14 amino acids. CDR3 region: CASSLGGPNSPLHF. CDR3 nucleotide sequence: TGTGCCAGCAGCTTAGGCGGGCCAAATTCACCCCTCCACTTT.

The chain has TRBV5-1 and TRBJ1-2; 11 bases line up with TRBD1. Germline CDR1 reads SGHRS; CDR2 reads YFSETQ. Trimming at V came to 2 bases and at J to 5 bases, leaving 2 bases not matched to a gene. The CDR3 covers 14 residues. The CDR3 spells CASSLWDRGYGYTF. The CDR3 region has the DNA TGCGCCAGCAGCTTATGGGACAGGGGGTATGGCTACACCTTC.

On this clone: A read error may account for a junction end that differs from germline. The chain has TRBV7-7 and TRBJ2-5; the D gene is possibly TRBD1 (6 bases). The CDR3 is 15 amino acids. Germline V gene data show CDR1 as SSHAT and CDR2 as FNYEAQ (reference sequence). CDR3 in amino acids: CASSLAGDPWETQYF. CDR3 coding DNA: TGTGCTAGCAGCCTTGCAGGGGACCCCTGGGAGACCCAGTACTTC.

This sequence joins TRBV5-1 and TRBJ2-7, with 14 positions matching TRBD2. CDR3 length: 15 residues. The J segment lost 4 bases and the V segment lost 5 bases, leaving 5 bases of the junction unmatched. Germline V gene data show CDR1 as SGHRS and CDR2 as YFSETQ. The CDR3 DNA reads TGCGCCAGCAGTCTCGGGACTAGCGGGAGTTACGAGCAGTACTTC. This translates into CASSLGTSGSYEQYF.

This clone was seen only once. The chain joins TRBV27 to TRBJ1-1; D is undetermined. CDR3 size: 13 residues. The germline CDR1 and CDR2 sequences are MNHEY and SMNVEV (reference sequence). V was clipped by 4 bases and J by 0 bases, with 6 bases between them. CDR3 DNA sequence: TGTGCCAGCAGTTCTTATTTGAACACTGAAGCTTTCTTT. Translated, it gives CASSSYLNTEAFF.

The J gene is TRBJ2-6, the V gene TRBV14; D is possibly TRBD2 (5 bases). CDR1 is SGHDN and CDR2 is FVKESK in the germline V gene. Between the trimmed V and J ends, which lost 1 base and 4 bases, there was a span of 11 bases. This CDR3 comprises 16 residues. CDR3 sequence (DNA): TGTGCCAGCAGCCAAGTAGCCGGGAACGGGGCCAACGTCCTGACTTTC. It is translated as CASSQVAGNGANVLTF.